Below are 22 T cell receptor beta chains sequenced from a single sample in a study of blood T cells in healthy people across ages. Using a J-beta primer mix together with a sample-barcoded 5' primer, a second PCR was run for roughly 7 to 11 cycles. TCRdb reprocessed the 5' RACE reads via MiXCR and lists one record per CDR3 protein. The sample has around 800,000 distinct CDR3 sequences; 20% to 30% are singletons. This same sample was also part of a study on T cells of mothers and their children.

The sample comprised blood. The receptor set was obtained from a boy under 18 in good health.

The chain has TRBV20-1 and TRBJ2-7, with a weak D call TRBD2 (6 bases). The DNA matches TRBJ2-5 better at its end, which makes the J call doubtful. The CDR3 runs to 14 residues. Per germline, CDR1 DFQATT and CDR2 SNEGSKA (reference sequence). CDR3 nucleotide sequence: TGCAGTGCGGATCGGGGACGGAGGGGAGAGACCCAGTACTTC. Translation gives CSADRGRRGETQYF.

The chain joins TRBV20-1 to TRBJ2-3, with TRBD1 as a possible D gene (5 bases). CDR3 length: 13 amino acids. Trimming removed 1 base from V and 6 bases from J, with 11 bases in between. Germline loops: CDR1 DFQATT, CDR2 SNEGSKA (reference sequence). The CDR3: CSARGQLLDTQYF. The CDR3 bases are TGCAGTGCTAGAGGACAGTTACTGGATACGCAGTATTTT.

The rearrangement uses TRBV7-9 and TRBJ1-1; TRBD1 matches at 10 bases. CDR3 length: 14 residues. The germline V gene encodes CDR1 SEHNR and CDR2 FQNEAQ (reference sequence). J was trimmed by 3 bases and V by 6 bases; bases with no gene match: 4. CDR3 DNA: TGTGCCAGCAGACCCGGGACAGGGGACACTGAAGCTTTCTTT. Its translation is CASRPGTGDTEAFF.

This chain joins TRBV28 and TRBJ1-2, with D unclear. Trimming pared 5 bases from V and 4 bases from J, leaving 17 bases between. CDR1 is MDHEN, CDR2 SYDVKM, per germline. CDR3 length equals 15 residues. The DNA for the CDR3 is TGTGCCAGCAGTCTCGCAGCGCATTTTCTCTATGGCTACACCTTC. Translated: CASSLAAHFLYGYTF.

The chain links TRBV20-1 to TRBJ2-1; TRBD2 aligns across 12 bases. This CDR3 has 15 amino acids. The V gene end was trimmed by 2 bases and the J gene end by 7 bases; junction bases not matched to a gene: 6. CDR1 is DFQATT, CDR2 SNEGSKA, per germline (reference sequence). CDR3 sequence: CSARPTSGRRNEQFF. CDR3 sequence (DNA): TGCAGTGCTAGACCTACTAGCGGGAGGAGGAATGAGCAGTTCTTC.

This clonotype was seen a handful of times. The CDR3 ends on some other residue instead of the conserved phenylalanine or tryptophan, so this is likely a read error. The DNA is left out, because the CDR3 cannot be placed on it with certainty; the CDR3 is given as TCRdb lists it. The V call is TRBV20-1, the J call TRBJ1-1; no check of the table's D call, TRBD1, against the DNA was made. Both ends counted, the CDR3 spans 10 residues. Germline CDR1 reads DFQATT; CDR2 reads SNEGSKA (reference sequence). The CDR3 here is CSARDRGTGV.

The chain is built from TRBV5-1 and TRBJ1-2; TRBD1 matches 8 bases. The V segment lost 4 bases and the J segment 0 bases; nucleotides outside the gene matches: 5. CDR1 and CDR2 (germline): SGHRS, YFSETQ. The CDR3 runs 15 residues. The CDR3 DNA sequence: TGCGCCAGCAGCCGACAGGGGACTTCTAACTATGGCTACACCTTC. Protein product: CASSRQGTSNYGYTF.

This clonotype was recorded a few times. This sequence joins TRBV27 and TRBJ2-7; no clear D gene. Trimming removed 5 bases from V and 1 base from J, with 9 bases in between. CDR1 is MNHEY and CDR2 is SMNVEV in the germline V gene (reference sequence). The CDR3 loop spans 13 amino acids. The chain's CDR3 is CASSERISYEQYF. In nucleotides, the CDR3 is TGTGCCAGCAGTGAAAGAATATCCTACGAGCAGTACTTC.

The chain recombines TRBV24-1 with TRBJ2-5; 11 bases are a match to TRBD1. The J call is doubtful: the DNA matches TRBJ2-1 better. Germline CDR1 reads KGHDR; CDR2 reads SFDVKD. The CDR3 has 15 amino acids. The CDR3 loop is CATSDPGTGGNEQFF. The CDR3 DNA follows: TGTGCCACCAGTGATCCAGGGACAGGGGGGAATGAGCAGTTCTTC.

This clonotype was detected only a few times. The gene calls are TRBV10-3 and TRBJ2-5; 12 bases are shared with TRBD2. Per the germline V gene, CDR1 is ENHRY and CDR2 is SYGVKD. The CDR3 is 18 amino acids. V lost 2 bases and J lost 2; bases outside the gene matches: 9. The CDR3 reads CAISEVPGLAGSQETQYF. Written as DNA, the CDR3 is TGTGCCATCAGTGAGGTACCGGGACTAGCGGGCTCACAAGAGACCCAGTACTTC.

The V call is TRBV28, the J call TRBJ1-5, with no clear D. Trimming pared 7 bases from V and 7 bases from J, leaving 20 bases between. The CDR3 runs to 15 residues. Germline-derived CDR1 and CDR2 are MDHEN and SYDVKM. The CDR3 reads CASTQTGRLGQPQHF. In nucleotides, the CDR3 is TGTGCCAGCACCCAGACCGGCCGCCTCGGCCAGCCCCAGCATTTT.

The chain joins TRBV20-1 to TRBJ2-5; 11 bases are a match to TRBD2. Near its end, the DNA agrees better with TRBJ2-7, so the J call may be wrong. The CDR3 has 18 amino acids. The V gene's germline CDR1 is DFQATT and CDR2 SNEGSKA (reference sequence). The DNA for the CDR3 is TGCAGTGCTAGCTCCCGTGTGCTAGCGGGGGGCTCCATTTACGAGCAGTACTTC. Translation: CSASSRVLAGGSIYEQYF.

This sequence joins TRBV9 and TRBJ2-5; D not certain. The J call is uncertain, as TRBJ2-1 better fits the DNA end. The length of the CDR3 is 14 residues. The germline gives CDR1 SGDLS, CDR2 YYNGEE. The CDR3 protein is CASSVGWGGDEQFF. CDR3 nucleotide sequence: TGTGCCAGCAGCGTAGGGTGGGGTGGGGATGAGCAGTTCTTC.

This clonotype came up many times. V usage is TRBV29-1 and J usage is TRBJ2-7; TRBD2 aligns across 11 bases. With 4 bases clipped from V and 4 bases from J, the junction kept 3 bases outside the gene matches. CDR1 is SQVTM, CDR2 ANQGSEA, per germline. There are 13 residues in the CDR3. The CDR3 is CSVGTSGGYEQYF. DNA of the CDR3: TGCAGCGTTGGCACTAGCGGGGGTTACGAGCAGTACTTC.

This clonotype has a handful of counts. V usage is TRBV28 and J usage is TRBJ1-6, with 7 nucleotides matching TRBD1. In germline, CDR1 is MDHEN, CDR2 SYDVKM. The CDR3 is 15 amino acids. V dropped 3 bases and J dropped 7; count of bases not matched to a gene: 6. This CDR3 is CASSLGQYPNSPLHF. The CDR3 DNA reads as TGTGCCAGCAGTTTGGGACAGTATCCCAATTCACCCCTCCACTTT.

This clonotype appeared a few times. The gene calls are TRBV10-3 and TRBJ2-5; D is unresolved. V gave up 5 bases and J gave up 4 bases, with 17 bases separating them. The CDR3 spans 15 residues. Germline lookup yields CDR1 ENHRY and CDR2 SYGVKD. CDR3 in DNA: TGTGCCATCAGTACCGCGGACCAGAACCGAGAGACCCAGTACTTC. Amino acid sequence: CAISTADQNRETQYF.

V is TRBV13 and J is TRBJ2-1, with D perhaps TRBD2 (5 bases). The CDR3 extends over 17 amino acids. Trimming removed 1 base at V and 3 bases at J, with 16 bases between. Germline V CDR1 and CDR2: PRHDT, FYEKMQ (reference sequence). CDR3 loop: CASSLELSASFYNEQFF. For the CDR3, the DNA is TGTGCCAGCAGCTTAGAGTTGAGCGCTAGCTTCTACAATGAGCAGTTCTTC.

This chain connects TRBV12-3 or TRBV12-4 to TRBJ2-3, with a weak D call TRBD2 (5 bases). The CDR3 spans 14 residues. V was clipped by 2 bases and J by 5 bases, with 11 bases between them. Here the CDR3 reads CASSLFGIGDTQYF. For the CDR3, the DNA is TGTGCCAGCAGTTTATTCGGGATCGGAGATACGCAGTATTTT.

The J gene is TRBJ2-5, the V gene TRBV5-1, with 10 nucleotides matching TRBD2. There are 16 residues in the CDR3. CDR1 SGHRS and CDR2 YFSETQ come from the germline V gene. Trimming took 0 bases from V and 3 from J; bases not matched to a gene: 5. The CDR3, as DNA: TGCGCCAGCAGCTTGGGAACTAGCGGGGCCAAAGAGACCCAGTACTTC. Encoded protein: CASSLGTSGAKETQYF.

The rearrangement links TRBV12-3 or TRBV12-4 to TRBJ1-4; D is uncertain. With 3 bases removed from V and 8 bases from J, the gap between germline ends came to 16 bases. The CDR3 runs to 15 residues. CDR3 DNA sequence: TGTGCCAGCAGTTTTGGCCGGGCCGGGGAGGAAAAACTGTTTTTT. Amino acid sequence: CASSFGRAGEEKLFF.

The genes are TRBV5-1 and TRBJ2-1; D may be TRBD1 (6 bases). Near its end, the DNA agrees better with TRBJ2-7, so the J call may be wrong. The CDR3 spans 14 residues. Germline CDR1 and CDR2: SGHRS and YFSETQ. CDR3 residues: CASSYGQKTYEQYF. In DNA, the CDR3 is TGCGCCAGCAGTTACGGACAGAAGACCTACGAGCAGTACTTC.

The V call is TRBV12-3 or TRBV12-4, the J call TRBJ1-1, with TRBD1 as a possible D gene (5 bases). Trimming cost V 6 bases and J 0 bases, with 14 bases left between them. The CDR3 is 15 amino acids. CDR3 bases: TGTGCCAGCAGGACCGGGACCGCGATGAACACTGAAGCTTTCTTT. It is translated as CASRTGTAMNTEAFF.